One sample yielded the 12 T cell receptor beta chains listed below, sequenced in a study of cytomegalovirus exposure and HLA in healthy donors. The assay was immunoSEQ multiplex PCR, and TCRdb's table has in-frame clones only and misses some. The sample lists about 220,000 clones, around nine tenths seen once, with 0.8% to 1.2% in the top ten. Specimen: PBMCs. The receptors originated from a woman aged 18 to 35 in good health and CMV-seronegative.

J is TRBJ2-3 and V is TRBV29-1, with TRBD2 as a possible D gene (6 bases). CDR3 size: 14 residues. V lost 3 bases, J lost 6 bases, and 16 bases lay in between. Germline V gives CDR1 SQVTM, CDR2 ANQGSEA. DNA of the CDR3: TGCAGCGTTGAGGACCGGGAGAGGACCGATACGCAGTATTTT. Residues: CSVEDRERTDTQYF.

The V gene is TRBV4-1, the J gene TRBJ1-1; TRBD1 matches at 8 bases. This CDR3 is built from 13 residues. Germline assignment: CDR1 MGHRA and CDR2 YSYEKL. After removal of 3 bases from V and 3 bases from J, the junction contained 0 bases not matched to a gene. The CDR3 sequence is CASSQTGDTEAFF. CDR3 coding DNA: TGCGCCAGCAGCCAGACAGGGGACACTGAAGCTTTCTTT.

The chain has TRBV29-1 and TRBJ2-7, with a tentative D call TRBD1 (6 bases). CDR1 is SQVTM, CDR2 ANQGSEA, per germline. V shed 4 bases and J shed 3 bases, with 16 bases lying between them. This CDR3 spans 14 amino acids. The CDR3 protein is CSVVWSQGHYEQYF. The CDR3 DNA reads TGCAGCGTTGTATGGTCGCAGGGGCACTACGAGCAGTACTTC.

The V and J genes are TRBV13 and TRBJ2-7; 7 nucleotides match TRBD2. V gave up 2 bases and J gave up 3 bases; unmatched junction bases: 13. CDR1 and CDR2 (germline): PRHDT, FYEKMQ (reference sequence). The CDR3 loop spans 17 amino acids. CDR3 DNA: TGTGCCAGCAGCTTATCTGGGTCAGGGCGGGAGCTCTACGAGCAGTACTTC. Its translation is CASSLSGSGRELYEQYF.

The gene calls are TRBV19 and TRBJ2-7; D unclear. In germline, CDR1 is LNHDA, CDR2 SQIVND (reference sequence). The CDR3 has 12 amino acids. V was shortened by 6 bases and J by 2 bases, with 8 bases between the two germline ends. The CDR3: CASSPDTYEQYF. The CDR3 DNA reads as TGTGCCAGTAGCCCAGACACCTACGAGCAGTACTTC.

The chain couples TRBV4-2 to TRBJ1-3; 10 bases match TRBD1. Germline assignment: CDR1 LGHNA and CDR2 YNFKEQ. After removal of 2 bases from V and 2 bases from J, the junction contained 3 bases not matched to a gene. This CDR3 is 16 amino acids long. This CDR3 is CASSQTGQGAGNTIYF. In nucleotides, the CDR3 is TGTGCCAGCAGCCAAACCGGACAGGGGGCTGGAAACACCATATATTTT.

CDR3 residues: CASNMASYNEQFF. In DNA form, the CDR3 reads TGTGCCAGTAATATGGCCTCCTACAATGAGCAGTTCTTC. The chain has TRBV19 and TRBJ2-1; no definite D call. This CDR3 is built from 13 residues. Germline values: CDR1 LNHDA, CDR2 SQIVND (reference sequence). Trimming took off 7 bases at V and 0 bases at J, with 7 bases between the two ends. The variable domain in full, completed from reference TRBV19 and TRBJ2-1, reads DGGITQSPKYLFRKEGQNVTLSCEQNLNHDAMYWYRQDPGQGLRLIYYSQIVNDFQKGDIAEGYSVSREKKESFPLTVTSAQKNPTAFYLCASNMASYNEQFFGPGTRLTVL.

The chain is built from TRBV28 and TRBJ2-2, with D possibly TRBD1 on 5 matching bases. V was shortened by 3 bases and J by 3 bases, with 11 bases between the two germline ends. Germline values: CDR1 MDHEN, CDR2 SYDVKM. This CDR3 has 15 residues. The CDR3 sequence: CASSLRDRDTGELFF. For the CDR3, the DNA is TGTGCCAGCAGTTTGAGAGACAGAGACACCGGGGAGCTGTTTTTT.

In nucleotides, the CDR3 is TGTGCCAGCAATCCGGAGGGGTCCAGCTGGGAGACCCAGTACTTC. It specifies CASNPEGSSWETQYF. The chain has TRBV6-5 and TRBJ2-5; tentative D call: TRBD2 (6 bases). Trimming removed 7 bases from V and 5 bases from J, with 20 bases in between. CDR1 is MNHEY, CDR2 SVGAGI, per germline. This CDR3 has 15 amino acids.

The chain has TRBV30 and TRBJ2-1, with TRBD2 matching over 10 bases. The germline CDR1 and CDR2 sequences are GTSNPN and SVGIG (reference sequence). The V and J ends lost 4 bases and 8 bases, in that order; junction bases with no gene match: 17. CDR3 length: 17 residues. The CDR3 spells CAWNKSLLAGVRDEQFF. The CDR3, as DNA: TGTGCCTGGAACAAAAGCCTTCTAGCGGGAGTTAGGGATGAGCAGTTCTTC.

The chain links TRBV28 to TRBJ2-2; 12 bases map to TRBD2. The CDR3 runs 23 residues. Per germline, CDR1 MDHEN and CDR2 SYDVKM. The V segment lost 3 bases and the J segment 1 base; nucleotides outside the gene matches: 21. Here the CDR3 reads CASSFLVPSGRELTRENTGELFF. The CDR3 coding sequence is TGTGCCAGCAGTTTTCTGGTGCCTAGCGGGAGGGAACTCACACGAGAGAACACCGGGGAGCTGTTTTTT.

This clone turned up a few times. The chain uses TRBV6-1 and TRBJ1-2, with D possibly being TRBD1 (5 bases). The CDR3 loop spans 13 amino acids. V lost 7 bases to trimming and J lost 6 bases, with 15 bases between them. CDR1 and CDR2 (germline): MNHNS, SASEGT. CDR3 sequence (DNA): TGTGCCAGCACCCCGACAGAGGTTAATGGCTACACCTTC. Translation gives CASTPTEVNGYTF.